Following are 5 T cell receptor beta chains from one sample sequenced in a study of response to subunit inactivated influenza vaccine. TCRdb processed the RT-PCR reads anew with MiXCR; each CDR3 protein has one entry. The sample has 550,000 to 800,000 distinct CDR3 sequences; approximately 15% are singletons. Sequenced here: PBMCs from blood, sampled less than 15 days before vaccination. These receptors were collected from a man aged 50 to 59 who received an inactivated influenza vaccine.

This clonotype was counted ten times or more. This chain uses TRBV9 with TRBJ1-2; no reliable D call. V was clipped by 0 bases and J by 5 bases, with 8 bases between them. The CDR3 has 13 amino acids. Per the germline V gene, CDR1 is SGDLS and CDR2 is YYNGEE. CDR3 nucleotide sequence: TGTGCCAGCAGCGTAGCTCCGACGTATGGCTACACCTTC. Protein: CASSVAPTYGYTF.

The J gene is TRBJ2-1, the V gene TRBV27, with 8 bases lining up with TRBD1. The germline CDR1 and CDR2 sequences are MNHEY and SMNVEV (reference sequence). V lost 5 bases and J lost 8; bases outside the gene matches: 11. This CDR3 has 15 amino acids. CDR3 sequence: CASSNRGSPFDEQFF. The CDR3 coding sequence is TGTGCCAGCAGTAACAGGGGGTCACCCTTCGATGAGCAGTTCTTC.

CDR3 in amino acids: CASSFGGSKIADTQYF. As DNA, the CDR3 is TGTGCCAGCAGCTTCGGTGGGAGTAAAATTGCAGATACGCAGTATTTT. The chain couples TRBV11-3 to TRBJ2-3, with TRBD2 as a possible D gene (5 bases). Germline CDR1 SGHNT, CDR2 YENEEA. Trimming left V 3 bases short and J 4 bases short, with 17 bases between. The CDR3 contains 16 residues.

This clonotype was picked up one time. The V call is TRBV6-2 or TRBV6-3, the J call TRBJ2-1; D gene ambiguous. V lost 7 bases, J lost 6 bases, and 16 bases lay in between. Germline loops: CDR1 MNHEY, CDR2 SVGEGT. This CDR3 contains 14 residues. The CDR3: CASTQMGRSNEQFF. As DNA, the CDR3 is TGTGCCAGCACCCAAATGGGCCGATCCAATGAGCAGTTCTTC.

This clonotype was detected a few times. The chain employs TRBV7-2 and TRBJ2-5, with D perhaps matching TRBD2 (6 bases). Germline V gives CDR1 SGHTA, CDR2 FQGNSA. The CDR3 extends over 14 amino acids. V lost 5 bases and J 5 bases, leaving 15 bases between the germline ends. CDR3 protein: CASSRDSSWETQYF. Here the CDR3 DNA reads TGTGCCAGCAGCCGGGACTCCAGTTGGGAGACCCAGTACTTC.